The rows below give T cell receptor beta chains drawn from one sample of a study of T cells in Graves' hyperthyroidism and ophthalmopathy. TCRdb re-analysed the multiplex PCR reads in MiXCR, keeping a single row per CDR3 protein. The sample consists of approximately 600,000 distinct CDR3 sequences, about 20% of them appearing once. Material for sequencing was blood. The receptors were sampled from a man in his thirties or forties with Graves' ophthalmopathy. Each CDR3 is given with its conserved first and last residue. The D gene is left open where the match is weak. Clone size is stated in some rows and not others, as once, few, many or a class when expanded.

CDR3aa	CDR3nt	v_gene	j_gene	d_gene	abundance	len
CASKHLAGVTYEQHF	TGTGCCAGCAAGCACTTAGCGGGAGTTACCTACGAGCAGCACTTC	TRBV6-2/TRBV6-3	TRBJ2-7	TRBD2	NA	15
CAISESKRSGGRSYEQYF	TGTGCCATCAGTGAGTCGAAAAGGTCGGGAGGGCGCTCCTACGAGCAGTACTTC	TRBV10-3	TRBJ2-7	TRBD2	NA	18
CAWSVGGVEAFF	TGTGCCTGGAGTGTAGGTGGAGTCGAAGCTTTCTTT	TRBV30	TRBJ1-1	NA	many	12
CASSPLTLRDSNTEAFF	TGTGCCAGCAGCCCTCTTACCCTTCGGGACAGTAACACTGAAGCTTTCTTT	TRBV11-2	TRBJ1-1	TRBD1	many	17
CASSLLAGVGETQYF	TGTGCCAGCAGCCTACTAGCGGGAGTGGGTGAGACCCAGTACTTC	TRBV5-6	TRBJ2-5	TRBD2	many	15
CSVGVDRLLRNEQFF	TGCAGCGTTGGGGTAGACAGGTTATTGAGGAATGAGCAGTTCTTC	TRBV29-1	TRBJ2-1	NA	NA	15
CASSLGGGPQETQYF	TGTGCCAGCAGTTTAGGGGGAGGGCCGCAGGAGACCCAGTACTTC	TRBV27	TRBJ2-5	TRBD2	NA	15
CASTSGIYEQYF	TGTGCTTCGACTAGCGGGATCTACGAGCAGTACTTC	TRBV30	TRBJ2-7	TRBD2	many	12
CASKPRAYTDTQYF	TGTGCCAGCAAGCCCCGGGCTTACACAGATACGCAGTATTTT	TRBV6-1	TRBJ2-3	NA	few	14
CASSLLGVTSGRDNEQFF	TGTGCCAGCAGCTTACTAGGGGTGACTAGCGGGAGAGACAATGAGCAGTTCTTC	TRBV7-3	TRBJ2-1	TRBD2	NA	18
CATSPDRGLVTNEKLFF	TGTGCCACCAGCCCGGACAGGGGGCTTGTAACTAATGAAAAACTGTTTTTT	TRBV15	TRBJ1-4	TRBD1	NA	17
CASSPVAGGIYEQFF	TGTGCCAGCAGCCCCGTAGCGGGAGGTATTTATGAGCAGTTCTTC	TRBV14	TRBJ2-1	TRBD2	few	15
CASSSLAASPYEQYF	TGTGCCAGCTCATCCTTAGCGGCGAGTCCCTACGAGCAGTACTTC	TRBV18	TRBJ2-7	NA	many	15
CASRGEGRGNTEAFF	TGCGCCAGCAGGGGTGAGGGGAGAGGAAACACTGAAGCTTTCTTT	TRBV5-1	TRBJ1-1	NA	many	15
CSAELAGLAYEQYF	TGCAGTGCTGAACTAGCGGGCCTTGCCTACGAGCAGTACTTC	TRBV20-1	TRBJ2-7	TRBD2	many	14
CASSSPLVGGYEQYF	TGTGCCAGCAGTTCCCCGTTGGTGGGAGGTTACGAGCAGTACTTC	TRBV6-2/TRBV6-3	TRBJ2-7	NA	NA	15
CATSDTASGSINEQFF	TGTGCCACCAGTGACACGGCTAGCGGGAGCATAAATGAGCAGTTCTTC	TRBV24-1	TRBJ2-1	TRBD2	few	16
CATRLAANEQFF	TGTGCCACCAGACTAGCGGCGAATGAGCAGTTCTTC	TRBV6-1	TRBJ2-1	TRBD2	many	12
CSVEGGGAKNIQYF	TGCAGCGTTGAAGGTGGGGGGGCCAAAAACATTCAGTACTTC	TRBV29-1	TRBJ2-4	NA	NA	14
CAWSVVPSGKVATDTQYF	TGTGCCTGGAGTGTAGTCCCAAGTGGAAAAGTAGCCACAGATACGCAGTATTTT	TRBV30	TRBJ2-3	NA	few	18
CSARLGNSNQPQHF	TGCAGTGCTAGGTTAGGTAATAGCAATCAGCCCCAGCATTTT	TRBV20-1	TRBJ1-5	NA	many	14
CSARRDRAVGTEAFF	TGCAGTGCTAGACGGGACAGGGCGGTTGGAACTGAAGCTTTCTTT	TRBV20-1	TRBJ1-1	TRBD1	many	15
CASTLYLAGTEAFF	TGCGCCAGCACCCTATACCTGGCGGGCACTGAAGCTTTCTTT	TRBV5-1	TRBJ1-1	NA	NA	14
CAWGDPGARGYTF	TGTGCCTGGGGGGATCCGGGAGCACGGGGCTACACCTTC	TRBV30	TRBJ1-2	NA	NA	13
CASSLDRVKQYF	TGCGCCAGCAGCTTGGACAGGGTAAAGCAGTACTTC	TRBV5-1	TRBJ2-7	NA	many	12
CASSPRRIEHEQFF	TGTGCCAGCAGCCCCAGGCGAATAGAGCATGAGCAGTTCTTC	TRBV11-1	TRBJ2-1	NA	few	14
CASGLAPDSDTQYF	TGTGCTAGTGGTCTTGCCCCGGACTCTGATACGCAGTATTTT	TRBV12-5	TRBJ2-3	NA	NA	14
CASSYSWRLEEQPQHF	TGTGCCAGCAGTTACTCCTGGCGACTGGAAGAACAGCCCCAGCATTTT	TRBV6-6	TRBJ1-5	NA	few	16
CASSTLRGGGTEAFF	TGTGCCAGTAGTACCCTCAGGGGGGGAGGCACTGAAGCTTTCTTT	TRBV19	TRBJ1-1	TRBD1	NA	15
CATQDYTGELFF	TGTGCCACACAGGATTACACCGGGGAGCTGTTTTTT	TRBV19	TRBJ2-2	NA	NA	12
CASSQDPGLGYNEQFF	TGCGCCAGCAGCCAAGATCCGGGACTGGGATACAATGAGCAGTTCTTC	TRBV4-1	TRBJ2-1	NA	few	16
CASMGLGVRKLFF	TGTGCCAGTATGGGCTTGGGGGTTCGAAAACTGTTTTTT	TRBV19	TRBJ1-4	NA	NA	13
CSARNTADTQYF	TGCAGTGCTAGGAACACGGCAGATACGCAGTATTTT	TRBV20-1	TRBJ2-3	NA	NA	12
CASNLQGGVTEAFF	TGTGCCAGCAACTTACAGGGGGGCGTCACTGAAGCTTTCTTT	TRBV7-9	TRBJ1-1	TRBD1	few	14
CATSREPSSYEQYF	TGTGCCACCAGCAGAGAGCCAAGCTCCTACGAGCAGTACTTC	TRBV15	TRBJ2-7	NA	few	14